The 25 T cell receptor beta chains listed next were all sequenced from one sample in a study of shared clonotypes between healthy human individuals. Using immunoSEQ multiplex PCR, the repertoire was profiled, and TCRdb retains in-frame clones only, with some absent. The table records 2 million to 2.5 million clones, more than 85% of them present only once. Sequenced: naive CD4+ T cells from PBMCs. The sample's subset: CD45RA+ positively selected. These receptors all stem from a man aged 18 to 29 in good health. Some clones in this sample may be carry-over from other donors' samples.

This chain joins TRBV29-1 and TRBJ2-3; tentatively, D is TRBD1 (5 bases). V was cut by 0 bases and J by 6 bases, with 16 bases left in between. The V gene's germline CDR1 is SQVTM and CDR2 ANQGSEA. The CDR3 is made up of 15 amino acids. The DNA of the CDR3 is TGCAGCGTTGAAGAACCACAAAGGGGTGGGGATACGCAGTATTTT. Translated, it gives CSVEEPQRGGDTQYF.

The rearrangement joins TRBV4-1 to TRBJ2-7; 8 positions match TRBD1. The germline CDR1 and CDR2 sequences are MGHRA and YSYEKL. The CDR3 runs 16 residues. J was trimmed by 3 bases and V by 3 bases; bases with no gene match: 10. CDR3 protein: CASSHPGQGAGYEQYF. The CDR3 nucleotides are TGCGCCAGCAGCCACCCGGGGCAGGGGGCAGGCTACGAGCAGTACTTC.

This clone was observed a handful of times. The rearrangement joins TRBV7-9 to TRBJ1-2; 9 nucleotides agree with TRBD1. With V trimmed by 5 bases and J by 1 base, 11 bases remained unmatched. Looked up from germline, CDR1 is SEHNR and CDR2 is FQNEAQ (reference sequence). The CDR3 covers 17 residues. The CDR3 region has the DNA TGTGCCAGCAGCACCCGGGACAGGGCTCACCTTAACTATGGCTACACCTTC. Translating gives CASSTRDRAHLNYGYTF.

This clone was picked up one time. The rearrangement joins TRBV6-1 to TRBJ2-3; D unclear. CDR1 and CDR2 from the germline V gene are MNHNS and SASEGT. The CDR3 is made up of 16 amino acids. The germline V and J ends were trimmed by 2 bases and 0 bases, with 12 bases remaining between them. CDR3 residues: CASSEYAVPSTDTQYF. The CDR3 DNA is TGTGCCAGCAGTGAATATGCCGTCCCTAGCACAGATACGCAGTATTTT.

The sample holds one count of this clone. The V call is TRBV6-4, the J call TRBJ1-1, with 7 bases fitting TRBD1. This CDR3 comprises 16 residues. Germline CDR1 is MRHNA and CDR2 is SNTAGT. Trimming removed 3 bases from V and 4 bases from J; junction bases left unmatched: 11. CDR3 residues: CASSDRNRGRGTEAFF. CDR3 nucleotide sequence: TGTGCCAGCAGTGATCGTAACAGGGGCCGCGGCACTGAAGCTTTCTTT.

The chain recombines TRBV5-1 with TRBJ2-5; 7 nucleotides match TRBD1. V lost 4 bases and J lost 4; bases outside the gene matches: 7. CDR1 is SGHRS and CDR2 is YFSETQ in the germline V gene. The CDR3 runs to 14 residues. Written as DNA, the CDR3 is TGCGCCAGCAGCGAACAGGGGATGGGAGAGACCCAGTACTTC. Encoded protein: CASSEQGMGETQYF.

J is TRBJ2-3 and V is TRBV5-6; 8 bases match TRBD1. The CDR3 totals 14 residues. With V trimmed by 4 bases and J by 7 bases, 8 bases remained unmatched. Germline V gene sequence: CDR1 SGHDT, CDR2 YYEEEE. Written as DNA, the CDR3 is TGTGCCAGCAGCACCGGACAGGGTTGGAATACGCAGTATTTT. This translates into CASSTGQGWNTQYF.

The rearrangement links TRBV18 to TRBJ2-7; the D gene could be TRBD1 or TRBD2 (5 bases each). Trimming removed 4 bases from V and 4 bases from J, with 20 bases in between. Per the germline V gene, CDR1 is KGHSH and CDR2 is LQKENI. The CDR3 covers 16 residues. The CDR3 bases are TGTGCCAGCTCACTCCAGGGAGTAAGTTCAGGTTACGAGCAGTACTTC. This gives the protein CASSLQGVSSGYEQYF.

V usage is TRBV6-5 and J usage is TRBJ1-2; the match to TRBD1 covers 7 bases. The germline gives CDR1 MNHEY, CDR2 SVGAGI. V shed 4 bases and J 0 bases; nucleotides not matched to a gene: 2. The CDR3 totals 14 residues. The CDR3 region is CASSWGQTNYGYTF. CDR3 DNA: TGTGCCAGCAGTTGGGGACAGACTAACTATGGCTACACCTTC.

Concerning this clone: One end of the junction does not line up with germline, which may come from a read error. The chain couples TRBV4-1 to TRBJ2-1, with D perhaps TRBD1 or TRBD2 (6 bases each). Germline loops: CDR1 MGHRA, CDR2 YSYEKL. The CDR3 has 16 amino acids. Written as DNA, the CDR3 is TGCGCCAGCACCCAAAGGGGGGAGACCCCTTACAATGAGCAGTTCTTC. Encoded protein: CASTQRGETPYNEQFF.

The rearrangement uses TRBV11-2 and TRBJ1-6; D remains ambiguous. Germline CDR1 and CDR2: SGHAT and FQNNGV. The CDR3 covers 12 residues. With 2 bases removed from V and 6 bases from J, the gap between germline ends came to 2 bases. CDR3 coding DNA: TGTGCCAGCAGCTTATTTAATTCACCCCTCCACTTT. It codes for CASSLFNSPLHF.

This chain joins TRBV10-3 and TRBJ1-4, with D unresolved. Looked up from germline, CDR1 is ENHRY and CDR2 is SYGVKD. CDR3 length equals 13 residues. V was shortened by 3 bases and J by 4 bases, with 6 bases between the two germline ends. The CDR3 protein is CAISDGYNEKLFF. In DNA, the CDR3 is TGTGCCATCAGTGACGGCTATAATGAAAAACTGTTTTTT.

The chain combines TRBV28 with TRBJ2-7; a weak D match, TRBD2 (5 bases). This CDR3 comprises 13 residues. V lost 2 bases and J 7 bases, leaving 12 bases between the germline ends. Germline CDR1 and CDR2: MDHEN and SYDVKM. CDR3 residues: CASSLPGSGEQYF. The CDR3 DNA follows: TGTGCCAGCAGTTTACCGGGGTCGGGAGAGCAGTACTTC.

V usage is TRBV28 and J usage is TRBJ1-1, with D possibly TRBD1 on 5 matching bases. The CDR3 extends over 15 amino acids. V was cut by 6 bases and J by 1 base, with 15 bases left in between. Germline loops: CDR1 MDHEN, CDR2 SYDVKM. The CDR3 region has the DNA TGTGCCAGCAGAGACACCTTGGGACCGAACACTGAAGCTTTCTTT. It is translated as CASRDTLGPNTEAFF.

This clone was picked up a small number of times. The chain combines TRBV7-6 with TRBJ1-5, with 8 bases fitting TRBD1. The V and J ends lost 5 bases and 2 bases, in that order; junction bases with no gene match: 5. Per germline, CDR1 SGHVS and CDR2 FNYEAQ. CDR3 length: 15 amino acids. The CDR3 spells CASSLRTGRNQPQHF. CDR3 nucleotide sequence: TGTGCCAGCAGCCTACGGACAGGGCGCAATCAGCCCCAGCATTTT.

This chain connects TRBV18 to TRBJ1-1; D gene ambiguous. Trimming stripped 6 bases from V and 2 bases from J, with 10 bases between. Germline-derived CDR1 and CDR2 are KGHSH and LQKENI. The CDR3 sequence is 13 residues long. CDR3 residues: CASSDSINTEAFF. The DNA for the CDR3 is TGTGCCAGCTCCGACTCCATCAACACTGAAGCTTTCTTT. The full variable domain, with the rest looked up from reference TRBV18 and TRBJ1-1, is NAGVMQNPRHLVRRRGQEARLRCSPMKGHSHVYWYRQLPEEGLKFMVYLQKENIIDESGMPKERFSAEFPKEGPSILRIQQVVRGDSAAYFCASSDSINTEAFFGQGTRLTVV.

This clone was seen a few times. CDR3 protein: CASSESATTGYTF. The CDR3 region has the DNA TGTGCCAGCAGTGAGAGTGCGACCACTGGCTACACCTTC. The chain employs TRBV6-1 and TRBJ1-2; D is unresolved. Trimming shortened V by 3 bases and J by 7 bases, and 12 bases separated the two germline ends. The CDR3 runs to 13 residues. Germline V gene data show CDR1 as MNHNS and CDR2 as SASEGT.

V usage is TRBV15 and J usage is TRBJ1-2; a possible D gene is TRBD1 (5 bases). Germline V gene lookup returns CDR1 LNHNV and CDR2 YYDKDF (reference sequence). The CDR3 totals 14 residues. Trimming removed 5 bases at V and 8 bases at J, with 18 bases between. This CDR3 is CATSRGGTLWGYTF. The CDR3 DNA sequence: TGTGCCACCAGCCGAGGAGGGACTCTATGGGGCTACACCTTC.

The CDR3 coding sequence is TGTGCCAGCAGCTTTTCGGAGGCTCCCACCGGGGAGCTGTTTTTT. This gives the protein CASSFSEAPTGELFF. This chain links TRBV7-9 with TRBJ2-2; the D gene is possibly TRBD2 (5 bases). The CDR3 runs 15 residues. Per germline, CDR1 SEHNR and CDR2 FQNEAQ (reference sequence). V was trimmed by 3 bases and J by 4 bases, leaving 12 bases between them.

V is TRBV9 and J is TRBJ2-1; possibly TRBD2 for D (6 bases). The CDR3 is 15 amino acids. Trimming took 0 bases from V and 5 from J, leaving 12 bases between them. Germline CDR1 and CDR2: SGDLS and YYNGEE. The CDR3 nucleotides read TGTGCCAGCAGCGTAGGAGGGACTTTGAACAATGAGCAGTTCTTC. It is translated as CASSVGGTLNNEQFF.

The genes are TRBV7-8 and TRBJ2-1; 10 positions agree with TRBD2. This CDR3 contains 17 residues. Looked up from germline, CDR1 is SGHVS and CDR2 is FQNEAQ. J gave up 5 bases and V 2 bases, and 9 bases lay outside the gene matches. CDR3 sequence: CASSLPKLAGGNNEQFF. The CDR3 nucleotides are TGTGCCAGCAGCTTACCCAAGTTAGCGGGAGGAAACAATGAGCAGTTCTTC.

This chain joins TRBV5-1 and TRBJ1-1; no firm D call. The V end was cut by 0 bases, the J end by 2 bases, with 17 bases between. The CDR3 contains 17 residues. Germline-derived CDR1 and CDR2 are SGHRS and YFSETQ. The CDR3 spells CASSLVSPRQTNTEAFF. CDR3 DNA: TGCGCCAGCAGCTTGGTTTCCCCCCGACAAACAAACACTGAAGCTTTCTTT.

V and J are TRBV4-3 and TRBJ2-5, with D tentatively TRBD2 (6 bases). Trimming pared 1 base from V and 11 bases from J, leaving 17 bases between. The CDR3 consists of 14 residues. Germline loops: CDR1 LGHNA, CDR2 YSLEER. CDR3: CASSQGRGRGRQYF. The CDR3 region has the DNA TGCGCCAGCAGCCAAGGGAGAGGACGGGGGAGGCAGTACTTC.

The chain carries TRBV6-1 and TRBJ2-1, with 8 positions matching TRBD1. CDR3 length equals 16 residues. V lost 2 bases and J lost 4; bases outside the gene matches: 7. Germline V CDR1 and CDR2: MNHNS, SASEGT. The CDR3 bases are TGTGCCAGCAGTGAAAACAGGGGGTTCCAATACAATGAGCAGTTCTTC. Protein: CASSENRGFQYNEQFF.

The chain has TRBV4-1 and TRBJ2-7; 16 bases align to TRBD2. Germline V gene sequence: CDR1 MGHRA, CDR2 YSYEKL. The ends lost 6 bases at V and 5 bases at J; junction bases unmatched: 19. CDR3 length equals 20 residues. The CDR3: CASRSKPGLAGGNSPNEQYF. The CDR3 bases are TGCGCCAGCAGGTCAAAACCGGGACTAGCGGGAGGGAATAGCCCCAACGAGCAGTACTTC.